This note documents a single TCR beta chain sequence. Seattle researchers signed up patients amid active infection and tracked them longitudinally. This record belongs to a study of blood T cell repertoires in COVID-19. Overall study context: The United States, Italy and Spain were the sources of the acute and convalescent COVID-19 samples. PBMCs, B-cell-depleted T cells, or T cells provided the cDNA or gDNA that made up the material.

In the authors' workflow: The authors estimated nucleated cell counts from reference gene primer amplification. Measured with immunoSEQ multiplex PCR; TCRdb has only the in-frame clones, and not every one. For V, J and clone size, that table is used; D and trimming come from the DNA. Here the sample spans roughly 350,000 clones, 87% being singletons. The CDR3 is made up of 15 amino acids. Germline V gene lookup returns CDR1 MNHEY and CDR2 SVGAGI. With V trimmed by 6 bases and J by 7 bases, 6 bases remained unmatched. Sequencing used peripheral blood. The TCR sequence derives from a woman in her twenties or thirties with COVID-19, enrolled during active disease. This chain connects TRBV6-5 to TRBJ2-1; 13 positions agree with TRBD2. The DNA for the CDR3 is TGTGCCAGCAGCCGGGGACTAGCGGGACGGAATGAGCAGTTCTTC. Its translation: CASSRGLAGRNEQFF.